This TCR beta chain was sequenced for a study of shared clonotypes between healthy human individuals. Study donors comprised healthy, HIV-negative adults devoid of recent acute infection or vaccination. Clones were read by immunoSEQ multiplex PCR, and TCRdb kept only the in-frame ones, dropping some. The table lists roughly 2 million clones, 95% of them singletons. Germline-derived CDR1 and CDR2 are SGHAT and FQNNGV. This CDR3 region has 15 residues. V lost 1 base, J lost 3 bases, and 2 bases stayed unmatched. Study-level points and caveats: Larger richness was generally estimated for naive than memory subsets. The sharing of 4% to 5.5% of naive CD4 clonotypes was seen across a handful of donors.

Turning to this clone: Its antigen is as yet unknown. Other DNA variants within this sample encode the same CDR3.

Sequencing used naive CD4+ T cells sorted from blood. Described subset: CD45RA+ positively selected. The source of this sequence is a man aged 18 to 29 in good health. This chain joins TRBV11-2 and TRBJ2-7; 11 bases map to TRBD1. CDR3 DNA: TGTGCCAGCAGCTTAGGTGGGACAGGGGGCTACGAGCAGTACTTC. It codes for CASSLGGTGGYEQYF.